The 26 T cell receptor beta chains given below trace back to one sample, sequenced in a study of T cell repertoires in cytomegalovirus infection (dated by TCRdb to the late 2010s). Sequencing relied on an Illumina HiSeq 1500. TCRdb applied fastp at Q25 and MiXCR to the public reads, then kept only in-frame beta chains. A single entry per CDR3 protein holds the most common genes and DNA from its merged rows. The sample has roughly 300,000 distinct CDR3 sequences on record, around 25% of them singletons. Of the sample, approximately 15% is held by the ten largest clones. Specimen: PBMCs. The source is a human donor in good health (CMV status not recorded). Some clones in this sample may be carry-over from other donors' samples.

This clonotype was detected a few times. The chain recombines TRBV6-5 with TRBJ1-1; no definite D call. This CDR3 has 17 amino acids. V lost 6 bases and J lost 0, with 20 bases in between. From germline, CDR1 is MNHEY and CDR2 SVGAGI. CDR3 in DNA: TGTGCCAGCAGACAGAGTCTTCGGCGGATCTTGAACACTGAAGCTTTCTTT. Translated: CASRQSLRRILNTEAFF.

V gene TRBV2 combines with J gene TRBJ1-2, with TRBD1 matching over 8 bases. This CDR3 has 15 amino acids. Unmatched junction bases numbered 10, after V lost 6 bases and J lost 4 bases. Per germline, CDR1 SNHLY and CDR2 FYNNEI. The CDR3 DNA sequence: TGTGCCAGCAGCCCGACAGGGGATCTTGGCTATGGCTACACCTTC. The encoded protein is CASSPTGDLGYGYTF.

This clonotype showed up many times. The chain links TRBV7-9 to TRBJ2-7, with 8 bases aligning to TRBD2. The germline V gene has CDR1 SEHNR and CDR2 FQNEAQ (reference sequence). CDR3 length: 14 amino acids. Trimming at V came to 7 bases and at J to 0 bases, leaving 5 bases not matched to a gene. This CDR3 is CASTLAGVSYEQYF. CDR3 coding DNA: TGTGCCAGCACCCTAGCGGGCGTCTCCTACGAGCAGTACTTC.

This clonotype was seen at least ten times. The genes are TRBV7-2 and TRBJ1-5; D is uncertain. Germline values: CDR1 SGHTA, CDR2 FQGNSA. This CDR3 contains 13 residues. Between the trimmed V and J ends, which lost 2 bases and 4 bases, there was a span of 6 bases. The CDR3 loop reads CASSLSWNQPQHF. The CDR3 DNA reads TGTGCCAGCAGCTTAAGCTGGAATCAGCCCCAGCATTTT.

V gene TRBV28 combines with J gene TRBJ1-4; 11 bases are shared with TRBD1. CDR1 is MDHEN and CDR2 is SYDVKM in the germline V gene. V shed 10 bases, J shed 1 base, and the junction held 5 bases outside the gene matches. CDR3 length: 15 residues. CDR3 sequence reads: CATGTGGLTNEKLFF. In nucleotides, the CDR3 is TGTGCCACCGGGACAGGGGGTTTAACTAATGAAAAACTGTTTTTT.

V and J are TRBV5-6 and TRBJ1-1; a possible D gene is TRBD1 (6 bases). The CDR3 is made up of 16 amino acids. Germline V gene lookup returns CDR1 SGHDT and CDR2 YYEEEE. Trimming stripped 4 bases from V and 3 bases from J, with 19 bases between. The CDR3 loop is CASSRDPGGRDTEAFF. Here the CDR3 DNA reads TGTGCCAGCAGCCGTGACCCTGGGGGGCGCGACACTGAAGCTTTCTTT.

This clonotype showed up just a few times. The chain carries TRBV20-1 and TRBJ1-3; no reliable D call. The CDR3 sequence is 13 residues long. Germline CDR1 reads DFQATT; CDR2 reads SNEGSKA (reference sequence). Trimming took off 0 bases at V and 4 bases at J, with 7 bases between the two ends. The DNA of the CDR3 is TGCAGTGCTAGAGACCCAGTCGGAAACACCATATATTTT. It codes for CSARDPVGNTIYF.

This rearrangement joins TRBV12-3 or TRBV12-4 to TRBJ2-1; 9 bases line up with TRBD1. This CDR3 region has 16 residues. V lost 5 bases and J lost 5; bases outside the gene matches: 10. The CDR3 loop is CASSPGTGRTNNEQFF. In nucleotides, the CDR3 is TGTGCCAGCAGTCCGGGGACAGGGCGTACCAACAATGAGCAGTTCTTC.

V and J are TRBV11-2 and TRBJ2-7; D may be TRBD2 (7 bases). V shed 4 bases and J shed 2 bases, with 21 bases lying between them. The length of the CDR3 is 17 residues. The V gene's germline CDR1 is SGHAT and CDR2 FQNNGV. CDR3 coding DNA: TGTGCCAGCAGCTCGATAGGGGGGGGGGGGTTCCCCTACGAGCAGTACTTC. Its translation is CASSSIGGGGFPYEQYF.

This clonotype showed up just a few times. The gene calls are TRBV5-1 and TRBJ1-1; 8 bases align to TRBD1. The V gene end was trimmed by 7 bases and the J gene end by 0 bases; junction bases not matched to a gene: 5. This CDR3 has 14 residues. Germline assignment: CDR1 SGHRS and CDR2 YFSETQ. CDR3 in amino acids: CASRGQALNTEAFF. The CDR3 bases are TGCGCCAGCCGGGGACAGGCTCTGAACACTGAAGCTTTCTTT.

The CDR3 nucleotides are TGCAGTGCTAGAGGCAGACAGAAAGAGACCCAGTACTTC. Translation gives CSARGRQKETQYF. The J gene is TRBJ2-5, the V gene TRBV20-1, with D possibly TRBD1 on 5 matching bases. CDR1 and CDR2 (germline): DFQATT, SNEGSKA (reference sequence). The CDR3 spans 13 residues. Trimming took 1 base from V and 3 from J, leaving 9 bases between them.

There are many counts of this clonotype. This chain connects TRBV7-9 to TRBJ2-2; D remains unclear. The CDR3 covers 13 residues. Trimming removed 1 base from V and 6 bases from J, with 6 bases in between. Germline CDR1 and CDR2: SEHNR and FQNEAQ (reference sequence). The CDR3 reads CASSLGGSGELFF. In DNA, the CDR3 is TGTGCCAGCAGCTTAGGAGGATCCGGGGAGCTGTTTTTT.

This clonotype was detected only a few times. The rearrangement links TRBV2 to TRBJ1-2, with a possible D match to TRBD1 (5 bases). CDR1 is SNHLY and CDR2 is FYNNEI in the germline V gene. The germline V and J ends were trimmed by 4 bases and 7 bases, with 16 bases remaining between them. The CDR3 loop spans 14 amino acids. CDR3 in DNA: TGTGCCAGCAGTGCCTCCAGGGACGCGGGTGGCTACACCTTC. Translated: CASSASRDAGGYTF.

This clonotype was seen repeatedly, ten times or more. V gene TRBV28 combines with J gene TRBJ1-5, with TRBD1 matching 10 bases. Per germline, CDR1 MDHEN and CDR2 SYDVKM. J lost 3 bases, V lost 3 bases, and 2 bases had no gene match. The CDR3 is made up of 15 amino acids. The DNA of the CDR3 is TGTGCCAGCAGTTTCGGGACAGGGGTCAATCAGCCCCAGCATTTT. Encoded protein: CASSFGTGVNQPQHF.

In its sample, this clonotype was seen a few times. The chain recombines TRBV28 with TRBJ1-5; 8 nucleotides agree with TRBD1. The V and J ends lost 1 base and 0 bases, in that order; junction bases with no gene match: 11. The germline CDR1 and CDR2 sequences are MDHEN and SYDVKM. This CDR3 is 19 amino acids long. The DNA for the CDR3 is TGTGCCAGCAGTTTATTTTCGGCGGGGACAGGTTATAGCAATCAGCCCCAGCATTTT. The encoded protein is CASSLFSAGTGYSNQPQHF. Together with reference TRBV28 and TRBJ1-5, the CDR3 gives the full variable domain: DVKVTQSSRYLVKRTGEKVFLECVQDMDHENMFWYRQDPGLGLRLIYFSYDVKMKEKGDIPEGYSVSREKKERFSLILESASTNQTSMYLCASSLFSAGTGYSNQPQHFGDGTRLSIL.

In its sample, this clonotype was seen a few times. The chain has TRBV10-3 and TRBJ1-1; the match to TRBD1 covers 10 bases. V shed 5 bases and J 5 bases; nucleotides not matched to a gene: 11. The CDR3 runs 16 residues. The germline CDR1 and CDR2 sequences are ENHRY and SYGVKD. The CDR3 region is CAISRDRGSEGTEAFF. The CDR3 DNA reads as TGTGCCATCAGTCGGGACAGGGGATCCGAGGGGACTGAAGCTTTCTTT.

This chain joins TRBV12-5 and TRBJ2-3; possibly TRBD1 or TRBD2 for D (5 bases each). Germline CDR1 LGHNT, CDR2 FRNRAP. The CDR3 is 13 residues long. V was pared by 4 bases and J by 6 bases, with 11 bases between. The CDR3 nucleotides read TGTGCTAGTGGTTCAGGCTGGGGGGATACGCAGTATTTT. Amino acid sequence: CASGSGWGDTQYF.

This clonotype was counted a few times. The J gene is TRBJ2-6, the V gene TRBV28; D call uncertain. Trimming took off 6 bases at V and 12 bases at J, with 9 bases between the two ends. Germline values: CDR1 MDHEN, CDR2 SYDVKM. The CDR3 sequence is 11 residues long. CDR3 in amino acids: CASSRGRVLTF. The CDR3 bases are TGTGCCAGCAGCCGCGGCCGCGTCCTGACTTTC.

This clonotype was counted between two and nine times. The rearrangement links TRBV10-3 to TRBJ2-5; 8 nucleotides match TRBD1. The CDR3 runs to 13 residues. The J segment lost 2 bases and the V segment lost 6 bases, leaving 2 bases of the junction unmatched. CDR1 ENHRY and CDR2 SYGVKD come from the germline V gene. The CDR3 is CAIRTGVQETQYF. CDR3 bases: TGTGCCATCAGGACAGGGGTTCAAGAGACCCAGTACTTC.

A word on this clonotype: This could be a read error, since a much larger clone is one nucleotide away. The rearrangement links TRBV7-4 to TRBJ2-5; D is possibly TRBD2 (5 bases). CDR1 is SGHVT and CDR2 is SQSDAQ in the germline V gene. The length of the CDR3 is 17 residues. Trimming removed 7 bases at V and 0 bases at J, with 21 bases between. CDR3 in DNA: TGTGCCAGCAACCCCATCAGACGGGGAAGGTACCAAGAGACCCAGTACTTC. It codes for CASNPIRRGRYQETQYF.

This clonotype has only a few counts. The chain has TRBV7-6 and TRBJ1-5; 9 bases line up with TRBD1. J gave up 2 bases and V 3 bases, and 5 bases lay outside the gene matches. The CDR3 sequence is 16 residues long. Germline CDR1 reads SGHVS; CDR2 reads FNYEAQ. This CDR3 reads CASSLGQGLGNQPQHF. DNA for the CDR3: TGTGCCAGCAGCTTGGGACAGGGCCTGGGCAATCAGCCCCAGCATTTT.

The CDR3 here is CAWSRQTLGWYF. As DNA, the CDR3 is TGTGCCTGGAGTAGGCAGACTTTGGGGTGGTACTTC. The chain carries TRBV30 and TRBJ2-7; D call uncertain. V dropped 2 bases and J dropped 12 bases, with 17 bases sitting between them. This CDR3 is 12 amino acids long. Germline CDR1 reads GTSNPN; CDR2 reads SVGIG (reference sequence).

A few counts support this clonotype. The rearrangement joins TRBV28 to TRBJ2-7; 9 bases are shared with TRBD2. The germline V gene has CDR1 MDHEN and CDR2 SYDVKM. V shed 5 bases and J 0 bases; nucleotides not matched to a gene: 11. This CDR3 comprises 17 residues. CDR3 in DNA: TGTGCCAGCAGTCCCGGACTAGCGTTCGAAAGCTCCTACGAGCAGTACTTC. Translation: CASSPGLAFESSYEQYF.

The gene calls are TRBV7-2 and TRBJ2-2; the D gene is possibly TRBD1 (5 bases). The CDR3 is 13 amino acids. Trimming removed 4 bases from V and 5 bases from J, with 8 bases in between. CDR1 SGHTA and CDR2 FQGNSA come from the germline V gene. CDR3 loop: CASSSGQTGELFF. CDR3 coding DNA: TGTGCCAGCAGCTCTGGACAAACCGGGGAGCTGTTTTTT.

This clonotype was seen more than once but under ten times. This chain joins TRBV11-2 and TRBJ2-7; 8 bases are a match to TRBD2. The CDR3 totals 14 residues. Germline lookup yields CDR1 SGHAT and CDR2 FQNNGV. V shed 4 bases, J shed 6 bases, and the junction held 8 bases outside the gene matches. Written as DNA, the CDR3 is TGTGCCAGCAGCTCAACCGCCGGGAGGGGCGAGCAGTACTTC. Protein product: CASSSTAGRGEQYF.

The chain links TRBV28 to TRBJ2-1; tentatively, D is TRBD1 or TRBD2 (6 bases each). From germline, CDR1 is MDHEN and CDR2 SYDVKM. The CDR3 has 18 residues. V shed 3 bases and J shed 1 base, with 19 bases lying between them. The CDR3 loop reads CASSLGGRFTNSYNEQFF. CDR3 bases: TGTGCCAGCAGTTTGGGGGGCCGTTTTACCAATTCCTACAATGAGCAGTTCTTC.